The rows below give T cell receptor beta chains drawn from one sample of a study of blood T cell repertoires in COVID-19. TCRdb keeps only in-frame clones here, not all; method: immunoSEQ multiplex PCR. The data show hundreds of thousands of clones, around nine tenths seen once. Sequenced sample: PBMCs or T cells enriched from blood (not recorded which). All receptors come from a woman aged 50 to 65 who had recovered from COVID-19. Both conserved end residues are part of each CDR3. D genes are given only for firm matches. Clone size is stated in some rows and not others, as once, few, many or a class when expanded.

j_gene: TRBJ1-2
len: 13
v_gene: TRBV6-2/TRBV6-3
abundance: few
d_gene: .
CDR3nt: TGTGCCAGCAGTTACGGGCCAGGATATGGCTACACCTTC
CDR3aa: CASSYGPGYGYTF

j_gene: TRBJ2-7
len: 15
v_gene: TRBV3-1/TRBV3-2
abundance: .
d_gene: TRBD2
CDR3nt: TGTGCCAGCAGCCCCCTCGGGACTAGTGCCTACGAGCAGTACTTC
CDR3aa: CASSPLGTSAYEQYF

j_gene: TRBJ2-7
len: 15
v_gene: TRBV27
abundance: .
d_gene: .
CDR3nt: TGTGCCAGCAGTTGGACAGTCCTTTTTGGTTACGAGCAGTACTTC
CDR3aa: CASSWTVLFGYEQYF

j_gene: TRBJ2-5
len: 13
v_gene: TRBV19
abundance: once
d_gene: .
CDR3nt: TGTGCCAGTAGTATCCAGTTACAAGAGACCCAGTACTTC
CDR3aa: CASSIQLQETQYF

j_gene: TRBJ1-3
len: 21
v_gene: TRBV24-1
abundance: .
d_gene: .
CDR3nt: TGTGCCACCAGTGACCCTTGGATGACAGCTTCTACAACCGTCTCTGGAAACACCATATATTTT
CDR3aa: CATSDPWMTASTTVSGNTIYF

j_gene: TRBJ2-5
len: 13
v_gene: TRBV15
abundance: .
d_gene: .
CDR3nt: TGTGCCACCAGCAGGGGCCCCGGAGAGACCCAGTACTTC
CDR3aa: CATSRGPGETQYF

j_gene: TRBJ2-7
len: 12
v_gene: TRBV6-2/TRBV6-3
abundance: .
d_gene: .
CDR3nt: TGTGCCAGCAGCATCTCCTCCTACGAGCAGTACTTC
CDR3aa: CASSISSYEQYF

j_gene: TRBJ2-7
len: 16
v_gene: TRBV10-3
abundance: .
d_gene: TRBD2
CDR3nt: TGTGCCATCAGAGGAAGACTAGCGGGATCGTTCTACGAGCAGTACTTC
CDR3aa: CAIRGRLAGSFYEQYF

j_gene: TRBJ2-7
len: 11
v_gene: TRBV2
abundance: .
d_gene: TRBD2
CDR3nt: TGTGCCAGCAAGACTATTAGCGGGGAGTACTTC
CDR3aa: CASKTISGEYF

j_gene: TRBJ2-3
len: 16
v_gene: TRBV11-2
abundance: .
d_gene: .
CDR3nt: TGTGCCAGCAGCTTAAAAGGCAGGATTAGCACAGATACGCAGTATTTT
CDR3aa: CASSLKGRISTDTQYF

j_gene: TRBJ1-2
len: 16
v_gene: TRBV15
abundance: .
d_gene: TRBD1
CDR3nt: TGTGCCACCAGCAGAGAGGGACAGGGGGCGCTCTCTGGCTACACCTTC
CDR3aa: CATSREGQGALSGYTF

j_gene: TRBJ1-5
len: 14
v_gene: TRBV4-2
abundance: .
d_gene: .
CDR3nt: TGTGCCAGCAGCCAAGTAAGGGGTAATCAGCCCCAGCATTTT
CDR3aa: CASSQVRGNQPQHF

j_gene: TRBJ1-3
len: 14
v_gene: TRBV28
abundance: .
d_gene: .
CDR3nt: TGTGCCAGCACCTGGGGCGGAGGGGGAAACACCATATATTTT
CDR3aa: CASTWGGGGNTIYF

j_gene: TRBJ2-1
len: 13
v_gene: TRBV10-3
abundance: .
d_gene: .
CDR3nt: TGTGCCATCAGTGAGGAACGGAGGGGTGAGCAGTTCTTC
CDR3aa: CAISEERRGEQFF

j_gene: TRBJ2-7
len: 12
v_gene: TRBV7-6
abundance: .
d_gene: .
CDR3nt: TGTGCCAGCAGTTCCAGGGCGGGGGAGCAGTACTTC
CDR3aa: CASSSRAGEQYF

j_gene: TRBJ2-1
len: 15
v_gene: TRBV18
abundance: .
d_gene: .
CDR3nt: TGTGCCAGCTCCTCCCCGAGGGGGGGGTACAATGAGCAGTTCTTC
CDR3aa: CASSSPRGGYNEQFF

j_gene: TRBJ2-5
len: 16
v_gene: TRBV9
abundance: .
d_gene: .
CDR3nt: TGTGCCAGCAGCGTAGGGAATAGCGCAATCCAAGAGACCCAGTACTTC
CDR3aa: CASSVGNSAIQETQYF

j_gene: TRBJ1-1
len: 17
v_gene: TRBV30
abundance: .
d_gene: .
CDR3nt: TGTGCCTGGAGTGGTGATAGGTTGTCCACCTCGGGGACTGAAGCTTTCTTT
CDR3aa: CAWSGDRLSTSGTEAFF

j_gene: TRBJ1-2
len: 20
v_gene: TRBV5-4
abundance: .
d_gene: TRBD1
CDR3nt: TGTGCCAGCAGCAAACAGGGGTTGGGGGTGGTTACAGACGGCAACTATGGCTACACCTTC
CDR3aa: CASSKQGLGVVTDGNYGYTF

j_gene: TRBJ1-1
len: 15
v_gene: TRBV28
abundance: .
d_gene: .
CDR3nt: TGTGCCAGCAGTGCCAGGGTAGCCCCCGGCACTGAAGCTTTCTTT
CDR3aa: CASSARVAPGTEAFF

j_gene: TRBJ2-1
len: 15
v_gene: TRBV18
abundance: .
d_gene: .
CDR3nt: TGTGCCAGCTCACCCCTTGGCGGAACCTACAATGAGCAGTTCTTC
CDR3aa: CASSPLGGTYNEQFF

j_gene: TRBJ2-3
len: 14
v_gene: TRBV28
abundance: .
d_gene: TRBD2
CDR3nt: TGTGCCAGCACCTCTAGCGGAGCCTCAGATACGCAGTATTTT
CDR3aa: CASTSSGASDTQYF

j_gene: TRBJ2-1
len: 17
v_gene: TRBV7-8
abundance: .
d_gene: TRBD2
CDR3nt: TGTGCCAGCAGCTTAGTAGCCGGGACTAGCGGGACCAATGAGCAGTTCTTC
CDR3aa: CASSLVAGTSGTNEQFF

j_gene: TRBJ2-1
len: 16
v_gene: TRBV7-8
abundance: .
d_gene: .
CDR3nt: TGTGCCAGCAGCCCCAAGGTGGGAGCGAACTACAATGAGCAGTTCTTC
CDR3aa: CASSPKVGANYNEQFF

j_gene: TRBJ2-1
len: 16
v_gene: TRBV5-1
abundance: once
d_gene: TRBD2
CDR3nt: TGCGCCAGCAGCTTCCGGACTAGCGGGATAACCGATGAGCAGTTCTTC
CDR3aa: CASSFRTSGITDEQFF

j_gene: TRBJ2-7
len: 12
v_gene: TRBV2
abundance: .
d_gene: .
CDR3nt: TGTGCCAGCAGTGTTAGCTCCTACGAGCAGTACTTC
CDR3aa: CASSVSSYEQYF

j_gene: TRBJ2-7
len: 11
v_gene: TRBV6-2/TRBV6-3
abundance: .
d_gene: .
CDR3nt: TGTGCCAGCAGTGCGATTAGCGAGCAGTACTTC
CDR3aa: CASSAISEQYF

j_gene: TRBJ2-7
len: 17
v_gene: TRBV6-2/TRBV6-3
abundance: .
d_gene: .
CDR3nt: TGTGCCAGCAGTTACGGAGACGAGACAGGTTGGGGCTACGAGCAGTACTTC
CDR3aa: CASSYGDETGWGYEQYF

j_gene: TRBJ2-3
len: 15
v_gene: TRBV18
abundance: few
d_gene: TRBD2
CDR3nt: TGTGCCAGCTCCGCAACTAGCGGGAGTGGAGATACGCAGTATTTT
CDR3aa: CASSATSGSGDTQYF

j_gene: TRBJ2-7
len: 13
v_gene: TRBV18
abundance: few
d_gene: .
CDR3nt: TGTGCCAGCTCACGTGGACAGAACAACGAGCAGTACTTC
CDR3aa: CASSRGQNNEQYF

j_gene: TRBJ1-2
len: 14
v_gene: TRBV5-1
abundance: .
d_gene: TRBD1
CDR3nt: TGCGCCAGCAGAGCACAGGGGCTTAACTATGGCTACACCTTC
CDR3aa: CASRAQGLNYGYTF

j_gene: TRBJ1-6
len: 13
v_gene: TRBV6-5
abundance: .
d_gene: TRBD1
CDR3nt: TGTGCCAGCACGAGGGGGCTTGATTCACCCCTCCACTTT
CDR3aa: CASTRGLDSPLHF

j_gene: TRBJ1-2
len: 14
v_gene: TRBV4-1
abundance: .
d_gene: .
CDR3nt: TGCGCCAGCAGCCAAGATCACAGTATCTATGGCTACACCTTC
CDR3aa: CASSQDHSIYGYTF

j_gene: TRBJ2-5
len: 13
v_gene: TRBV29-1
abundance: .
d_gene: .
CDR3nt: TGCAGCGTCGAACGGGGTTCTGGGGAGACCCAGTACTTC
CDR3aa: CSVERGSGETQYF

j_gene: TRBJ2-1
len: 17
v_gene: TRBV7-2
abundance: .
d_gene: .
CDR3nt: TGTGCCAGCAGCTTAGAAACATTAGCTAGAGTCTACAATGAGCAGTTCTTC
CDR3aa: CASSLETLARVYNEQFF

j_gene: TRBJ2-1
len: 12
v_gene: TRBV5-6
abundance: once
d_gene: .
CDR3nt: TGTGCCAGCAGCTTGGTTAGTGGTGAGCAGTTCTTC
CDR3aa: CASSLVSGEQFF

j_gene: TRBJ2-7
len: 16
v_gene: TRBV7-9
abundance: few
d_gene: TRBD1
CDR3nt: TGTGCCAGCAGCTCCTGGACAGGCCGCTTCTCCTACGAGCAGTACTTC
CDR3aa: CASSSWTGRFSYEQYF

j_gene: TRBJ1-2
len: 13
v_gene: TRBV2
abundance: .
d_gene: TRBD1
CDR3nt: TGTGCCACCGGGACAGATACTAACTATGGCTACACCTTC
CDR3aa: CATGTDTNYGYTF

j_gene: TRBJ2-7
len: 15
v_gene: TRBV6-5
abundance: .
d_gene: .
CDR3nt: TGTGCCAGCAGACGCGACAGGTTCTCCTCCTACGAGCAGTACTTC
CDR3aa: CASRRDRFSSYEQYF

j_gene: TRBJ2-3
len: 16
v_gene: TRBV5-1
abundance: once
d_gene: TRBD2
CDR3nt: TGCGCCAGCAGCTTGGGGACTAGCGGGAGGGCAGATACGCAGTATTTT
CDR3aa: CASSLGTSGRADTQYF

j_gene: TRBJ2-1
len: 15
v_gene: TRBV2
abundance: .
d_gene: TRBD2
CDR3nt: TGTGCCAGCACCGGGTTACTAGCGTTCCACAATGAGCAGTTCTTC
CDR3aa: CASTGLLAFHNEQFF